Shown below are 19 T cell receptor beta chains from a single sample sequenced in a study of blood T cells in healthy people across ages. A second PCR of about 6 to 11 cycles used a sample-barcoded 5' primer and a J-beta primer mix. TCRdb itself ran the 5' RACE reads through MiXCR, one entry per CDR3 protein. This sample has about 680,000 distinct CDR3 sequences, with roughly 50% found just once. Sequencing was done on a sample of blood. The receptor source for this set is a woman aged 55 to 70 in good health.

The sample holds many counts of this clonotype. The chain is built from TRBV7-2 and TRBJ2-5, with D uncertain. The V gene lost 4 bases and the J gene lost 5 bases, with 8 bases spanning the gap. The CDR3 is 12 residues long. Germline-derived CDR1 and CDR2 are SGHTA and FQGNSA. The CDR3 DNA is TGTGCCAGCAGCTCACAATCGGAGACCCAGTACTTC. Its translation: CASSSQSETQYF.

The table lists this clonotype with a few counts. This chain links TRBV20-1 with TRBJ2-7; TRBD2 agrees at 9 bases. CDR1 and CDR2 from the germline V gene are DFQATT and SNEGSKA (reference sequence). CDR3 size: 15 residues. V dropped 3 bases and J dropped 4; count of bases not matched to a gene: 10. CDR3 DNA: TGCAGTGCTAGGGGGCGGGAGGGATTCGAGTACGAGCAGTACTTC. Residues: CSARGREGFEYEQYF.

The table lists this clonotype with a few counts. The V gene is TRBV5-1, the J gene TRBJ2-1, with a weak D call TRBD2 (6 bases). The length of the CDR3 is 14 residues. V was cut by 2 bases and J by 9 bases, with 15 bases left in between. CDR1 is SGHRS, CDR2 YFSETQ, per germline. The CDR3 is CASSFRDSLGEQFF. The CDR3 bases are TGCGCCAGCAGCTTTCGGGACTCCTTGGGTGAGCAGTTCTTC. The full variable domain, completed using reference TRBV5-1 and TRBJ2-1, is KAGVTQTPRYLIKTRGQQVTLSCSPISGHRSVSWYQQTPGQGLQFLFEYFSETQRNKGNFPGRFSGRQFSNSRSEMNVSTLELGDSALYLCASSFRDSLGEQFFGPGTRLTVL.

In its sample, this clonotype was seen a few times. The V and J genes are TRBV27 and TRBJ2-7, with a possible D match to TRBD2 (6 bases). Germline assignment: CDR1 MNHEY and CDR2 SMNVEV (reference sequence). The V end was cut by 2 bases, the J end by 6 bases, with 11 bases between. CDR3 size: 13 residues. The CDR3 coding sequence is TGTGCCAGCAGTTTACCTAGCGCTGGCGAGCAGTACTTC. Protein: CASSLPSAGEQYF.

V usage is TRBV21-1 and J usage is TRBJ2-3; the table names TRBD1, a call not compared with the DNA. TRBV21-1 is marked as a pseudogene. The CDR3 is 17 residues long. The CDR3, as DNA: TGTGCCAGCAGCAAAGTTACCAGGGGGCCTTTCGCAGATACGCAGTATTTT. Translated, it gives CASSKVTRGPFADTQYF.

Comments on this clonotype: A much larger clonotype is one base distant, so this may be a read error. The V gene is TRBV4-1, the J gene TRBJ2-1; D perhaps matches TRBD2 (6 bases). From germline, CDR1 is MGHRA and CDR2 YSYEKL. This CDR3 has 17 amino acids. CDR3 residues: CASSQAGSGRYNNEQSF. The CDR3 nucleotides read TGCGCCAGCAGCCAAGCTGGTTCAGGGAGGTACAACAATGAGCAGTCCTTC.

Details on this clonotype: It is likely a read error, because the conserved phenylalanine at the end of the CDR3 is missing. The chain is built from TRBV4-3 and TRBJ2-7; possibly TRBD2 for D (5 bases). The CDR3 is 15 amino acids. V shed 2 bases and J shed 1 base, with 12 bases lying between them. Germline loops: CDR1 LGHNA, CDR2 YSLEER. The chain's CDR3 is CASSQRADLSYEQYL. CDR3 sequence (DNA): TGCGCCAGCAGCCAAAGGGCGGACTTGTCCTACGAGCAGTACTTA.

This clonotype was observed a single time. The V call is TRBV7-9, the J call TRBJ2-7; 9 positions agree with TRBD2. V shed 0 bases, J shed 5 bases, and the junction held 5 bases outside the gene matches. The CDR3 has 15 amino acids. Germline V CDR1 and CDR2: SEHNR, FQNEAQ (reference sequence). The CDR3 sequence is CASSLAFSGSHEQYF. CDR3 DNA: TGTGCCAGCAGCTTAGCTTTTAGCGGGAGCCACGAGCAGTACTTC.

J is TRBJ1-2 and V is TRBV20-1, with D possibly TRBD1 on 6 matching bases. With 7 bases removed from V and 7 bases from J, the gap between germline ends came to 25 bases. Germline V CDR1 and CDR2: DFQATT, SNEGSKA (reference sequence). This CDR3 comprises 15 residues. CDR3 residues: CSVIPKRGAPSGYTF. CDR3 nucleotides: TGCAGTGTCATCCCTAAGAGGGGGGCCCCGAGTGGCTACACCTTC.

The rearrangement uses TRBV20-1 and TRBJ2-5, with D possibly being TRBD1 (7 bases). Germline CDR1 and CDR2: DFQATT and SNEGSKA (reference sequence). V dropped 2 bases and J dropped 1 base, with 20 bases sitting between them. This CDR3 has 17 amino acids. The CDR3 region has the DNA TGCAGTGCTAGAATGGGGAATAGCAGGGGGGCCCAAGAGACCCAGTACTTC. This codes for CSARMGNSRGAQETQYF.

This chain connects TRBV7-2 to TRBJ2-2; no reliable D call. Trimming stripped 5 bases from V and 6 bases from J, with 13 bases between. Germline loops: CDR1 SGHTA, CDR2 FQGNSA. The CDR3 sequence is 14 residues long. In DNA, the CDR3 is TGTGCCAGCAGCCCAGTAATCCTCGCCGGGGAGCTGTTTTTT. This encodes CASSPVILAGELFF.

V is TRBV2 and J is TRBJ2-4, with unresolved D. The J call may be wrong; the DNA end is better matched by TRBJ2-7. The CDR3 sequence is 13 residues long. The germline gives CDR1 SNHLY, CDR2 FYNNEI. The CDR3, as DNA: TGTGCCAGCAGTGATCCTTCCCCCTACGAGCAGTACTTC. This encodes CASSDPSPYEQYF.

This clonotype appeared many times. V gene TRBV29-1 combines with J gene TRBJ2-7; D is unresolved. The CDR3 contains 12 residues. Trimming stripped 7 bases from V and 2 bases from J, with 12 bases between. The germline V gene encodes CDR1 SQVTM and CDR2 ANQGSEA. The CDR3 loop is CSAAPRTYEQYF. CDR3 in DNA: TGCAGCGCCGCCCCCAGGACCTACGAGCAGTACTTC.

In its sample, this clonotype was seen a few times. V gene TRBV7-2 combines with J gene TRBJ2-5; D possibly corresponds to TRBD2 (6 bases). Deletions cut 6 bases from V and 5 bases from J, with 16 bases between. Looked up from germline, CDR1 is SGHTA and CDR2 is FQGNSA. The CDR3 covers 14 residues. CDR3 in amino acids: CASRQAGTRETQYF. CDR3 sequence (DNA): TGTGCCAGCAGACAGGCGGGAACACGGGAGACCCAGTACTTC.

In this sample, this clonotype turned up a few times. The chain is built from TRBV15 and TRBJ2-4; TRBD1 might be the D (6 bases). Germline CDR1 and CDR2: LNHNV and YYDKDF (reference sequence). The CDR3 sequence is 16 residues long. V was shortened by 3 bases and J by 2 bases, with 14 bases between the two germline ends. For the CDR3, the DNA is TGTGCCACCAGCAGGGCCTCCAGGGGTACCAAAAACATTCAGTACTTC. Encoded protein: CATSRASRGTKNIQYF.

This clonotype was seen once. The V call is TRBV7-2, the J call TRBJ2-3; D uncertain. This CDR3 spans 14 amino acids. The germline V and J ends were trimmed by 5 bases and 1 base, with 10 bases remaining between them. Germline V gene data show CDR1 as SGHTA and CDR2 as FQGNSA. The DNA for the CDR3 is TGTGCCAGCAGCCTGACCTACGGCACAGATACGCAGTATTTT. This gives the protein CASSLTYGTDTQYF.

CDR3 sequence reads: CAISKKNEQFF. CDR3 nucleotide sequence: TGTGCCATCAGCAAAAAGAATGAGCAGTTCTTC. This sequence joins TRBV10-3 and TRBJ2-1; D remains ambiguous. Trimming cost V 6 bases and J 7 bases, with 7 bases left between them. Germline V CDR1 and CDR2: ENHRY, SYGVKD. The CDR3 has 11 amino acids.

The chain employs TRBV20-1 and TRBJ2-7; D is tentatively TRBD1 or TRBD2 (5 bases each). The V gene lost 4 bases and the J gene lost 2 bases, with 9 bases spanning the gap. The CDR3 has 12 residues. Looked up from germline, CDR1 is DFQATT and CDR2 is SNEGSKA (reference sequence). The CDR3 region has the DNA TGCAGTGCTACGGGGCCTCCCTACGAGCAGTACTTC. This translates into CSATGPPYEQYF.

The gene calls are TRBV27 and TRBJ2-7; 9 bases are a match to TRBD1. Germline V gene data show CDR1 as MNHEY and CDR2 as SMNVEV (reference sequence). Losses at the gene ends were 5 bases for V and 4 bases for J; bases not matched to a gene: 9. This CDR3 has 15 residues. The CDR3 nucleotides are TGTGCCAGCAGTAAGCCGGGACAGGGAATTTACGAGCAGTACTTC. This sequence encodes CASSKPGQGIYEQYF.